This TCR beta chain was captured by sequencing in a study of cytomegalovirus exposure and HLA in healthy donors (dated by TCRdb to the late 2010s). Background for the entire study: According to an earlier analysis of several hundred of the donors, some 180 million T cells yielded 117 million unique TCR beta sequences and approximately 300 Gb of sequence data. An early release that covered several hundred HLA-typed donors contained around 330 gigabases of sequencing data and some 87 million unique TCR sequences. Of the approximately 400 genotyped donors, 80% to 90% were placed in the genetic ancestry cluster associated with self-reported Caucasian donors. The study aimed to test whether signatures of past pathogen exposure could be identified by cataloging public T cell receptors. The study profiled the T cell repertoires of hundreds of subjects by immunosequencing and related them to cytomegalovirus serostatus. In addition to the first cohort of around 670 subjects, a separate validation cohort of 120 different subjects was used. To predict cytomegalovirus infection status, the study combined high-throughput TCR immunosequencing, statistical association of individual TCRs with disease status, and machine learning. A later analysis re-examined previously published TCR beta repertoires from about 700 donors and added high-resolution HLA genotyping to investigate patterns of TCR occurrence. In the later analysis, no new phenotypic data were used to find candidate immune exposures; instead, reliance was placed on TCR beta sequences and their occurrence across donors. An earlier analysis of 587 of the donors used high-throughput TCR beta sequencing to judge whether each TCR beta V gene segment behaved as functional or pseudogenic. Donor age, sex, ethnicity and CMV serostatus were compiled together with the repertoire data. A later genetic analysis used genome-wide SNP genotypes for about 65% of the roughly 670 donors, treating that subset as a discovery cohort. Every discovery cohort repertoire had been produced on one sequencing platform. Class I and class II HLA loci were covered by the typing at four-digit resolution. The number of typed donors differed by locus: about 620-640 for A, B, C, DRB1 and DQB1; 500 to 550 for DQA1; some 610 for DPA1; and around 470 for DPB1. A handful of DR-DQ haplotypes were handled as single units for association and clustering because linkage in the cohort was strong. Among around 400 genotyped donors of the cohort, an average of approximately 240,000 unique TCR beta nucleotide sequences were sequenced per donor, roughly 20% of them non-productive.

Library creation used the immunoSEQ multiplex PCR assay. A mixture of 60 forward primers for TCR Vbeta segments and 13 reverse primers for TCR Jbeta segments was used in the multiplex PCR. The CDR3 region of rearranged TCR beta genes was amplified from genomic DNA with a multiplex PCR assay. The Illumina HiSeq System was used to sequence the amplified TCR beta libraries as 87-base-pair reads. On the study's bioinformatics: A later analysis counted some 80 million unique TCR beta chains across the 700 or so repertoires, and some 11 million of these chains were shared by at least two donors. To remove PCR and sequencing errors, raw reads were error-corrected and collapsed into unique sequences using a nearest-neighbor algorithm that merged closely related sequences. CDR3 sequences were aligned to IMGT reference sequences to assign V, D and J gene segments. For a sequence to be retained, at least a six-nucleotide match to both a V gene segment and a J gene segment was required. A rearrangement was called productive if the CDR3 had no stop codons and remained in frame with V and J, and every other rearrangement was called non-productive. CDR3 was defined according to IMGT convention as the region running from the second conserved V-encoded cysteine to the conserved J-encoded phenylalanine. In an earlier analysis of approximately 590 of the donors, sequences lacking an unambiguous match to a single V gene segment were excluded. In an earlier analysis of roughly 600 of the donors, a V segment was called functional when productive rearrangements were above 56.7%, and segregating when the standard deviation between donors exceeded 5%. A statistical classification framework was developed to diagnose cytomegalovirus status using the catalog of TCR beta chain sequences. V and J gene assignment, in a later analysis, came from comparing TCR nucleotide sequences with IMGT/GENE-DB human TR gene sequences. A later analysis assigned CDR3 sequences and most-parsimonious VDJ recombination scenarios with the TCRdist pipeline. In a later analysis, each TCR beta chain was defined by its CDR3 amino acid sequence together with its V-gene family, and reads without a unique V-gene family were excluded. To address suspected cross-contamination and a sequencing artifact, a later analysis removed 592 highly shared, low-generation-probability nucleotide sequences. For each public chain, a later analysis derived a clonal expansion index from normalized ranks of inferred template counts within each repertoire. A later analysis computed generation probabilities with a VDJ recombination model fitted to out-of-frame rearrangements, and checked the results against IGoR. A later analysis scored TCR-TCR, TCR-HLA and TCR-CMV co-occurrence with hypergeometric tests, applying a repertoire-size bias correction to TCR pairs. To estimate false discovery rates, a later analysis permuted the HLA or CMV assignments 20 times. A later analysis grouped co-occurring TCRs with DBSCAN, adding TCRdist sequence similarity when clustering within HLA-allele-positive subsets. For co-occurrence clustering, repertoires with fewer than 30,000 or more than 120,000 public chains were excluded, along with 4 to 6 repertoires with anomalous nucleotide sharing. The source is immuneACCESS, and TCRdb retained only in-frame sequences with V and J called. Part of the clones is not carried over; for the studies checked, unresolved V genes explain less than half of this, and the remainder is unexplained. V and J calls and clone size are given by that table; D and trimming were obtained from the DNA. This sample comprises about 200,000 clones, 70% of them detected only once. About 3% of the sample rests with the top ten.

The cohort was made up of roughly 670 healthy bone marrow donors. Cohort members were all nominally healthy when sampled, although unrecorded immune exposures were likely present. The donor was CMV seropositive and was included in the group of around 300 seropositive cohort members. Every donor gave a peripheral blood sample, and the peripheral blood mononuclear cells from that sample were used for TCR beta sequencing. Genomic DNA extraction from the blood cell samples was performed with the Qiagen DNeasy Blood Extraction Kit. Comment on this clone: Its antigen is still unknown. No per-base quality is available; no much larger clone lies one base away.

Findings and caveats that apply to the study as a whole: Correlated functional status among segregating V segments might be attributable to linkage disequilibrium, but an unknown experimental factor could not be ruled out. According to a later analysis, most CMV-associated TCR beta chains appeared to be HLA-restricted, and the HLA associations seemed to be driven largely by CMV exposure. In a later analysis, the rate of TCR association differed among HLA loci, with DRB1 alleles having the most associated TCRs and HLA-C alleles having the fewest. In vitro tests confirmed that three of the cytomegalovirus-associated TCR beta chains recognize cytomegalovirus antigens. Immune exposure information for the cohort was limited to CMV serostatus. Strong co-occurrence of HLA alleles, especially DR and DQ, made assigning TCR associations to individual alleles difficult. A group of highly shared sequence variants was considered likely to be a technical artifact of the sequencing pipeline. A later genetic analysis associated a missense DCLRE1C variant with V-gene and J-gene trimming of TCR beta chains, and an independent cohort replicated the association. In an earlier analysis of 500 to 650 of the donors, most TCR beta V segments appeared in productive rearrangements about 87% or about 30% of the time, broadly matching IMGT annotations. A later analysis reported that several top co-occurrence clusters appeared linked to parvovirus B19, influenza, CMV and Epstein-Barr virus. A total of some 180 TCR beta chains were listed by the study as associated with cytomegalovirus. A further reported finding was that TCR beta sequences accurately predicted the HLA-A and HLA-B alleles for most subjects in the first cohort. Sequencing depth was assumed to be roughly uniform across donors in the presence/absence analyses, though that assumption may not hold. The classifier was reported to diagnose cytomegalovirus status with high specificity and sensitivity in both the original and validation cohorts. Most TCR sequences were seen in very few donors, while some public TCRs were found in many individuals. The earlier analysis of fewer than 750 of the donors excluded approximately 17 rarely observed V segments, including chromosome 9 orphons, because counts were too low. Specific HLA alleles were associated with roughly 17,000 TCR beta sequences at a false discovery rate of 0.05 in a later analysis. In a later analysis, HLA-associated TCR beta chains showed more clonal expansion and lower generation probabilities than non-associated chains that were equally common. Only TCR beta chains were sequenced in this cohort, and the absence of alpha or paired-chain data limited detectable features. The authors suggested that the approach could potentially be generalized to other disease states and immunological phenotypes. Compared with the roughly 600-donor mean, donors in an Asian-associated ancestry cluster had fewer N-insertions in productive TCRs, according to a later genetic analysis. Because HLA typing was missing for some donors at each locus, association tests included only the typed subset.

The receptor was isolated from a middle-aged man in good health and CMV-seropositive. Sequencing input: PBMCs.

The DNA reads TGTGCCAGCAGCCACGGGACACATCTTTTGTACAATGAGCAGTTCTTC. Its protein is CASSHGTHLLYNEQFF. The chain joins TRBV7-9 to TRBJ2-1; 6 matching bases give a weak D call of TRBD1. Reading the germline V gene (reference sequence) gives CDR1 SEHNR and CDR2 FQNEAQ. The V end loses 5 bases and the J end loses 4 bases, and a stretch of 18 bases separates them. From the cysteine up to the phenylalanine, the CDR3 has a length of 16 residues. The sequence is cut down to CDR3 DNA, 48 bases in frame from base 1.